This entry lists 6 T cell receptor beta chains sequenced from one sample in a study of blood T cell repertoires in COVID-19. This table comes from immunoSEQ multiplex PCR, and its TCRdb copy is limited to in-frame clones, with some not included. Of 300,000 to 450,000 clones in the sample, roughly 90% are singletons; the top ten hold around 3%. Source material: peripheral blood. The receptors were gathered from a woman between 25 and 40 years old with COVID-19, enrolled during active disease.

The rearrangement links TRBV27 to TRBJ2-2, with 8 bases lining up with TRBD1. CDR3 length equals 15 residues. Germline V gene lookup returns CDR1 MNHEY and CDR2 SMNVEV (reference sequence). The V gene end was trimmed by 5 bases and the J gene end by 6 bases; junction bases not matched to a gene: 8. The CDR3 DNA follows: TGTGCCAGCAGTCTTCGACAGGGGTTGGCCGGGGAGCTGTTTTTT. It codes for CASSLRQGLAGELFF.

The chain carries TRBV5-1 and TRBJ1-1; 7 nucleotides agree with TRBD1. Germline CDR1 and CDR2: SGHRS and YFSETQ. This CDR3 is built from 14 residues. The junction had 11 bases not matched to a gene; V was cut back by 4 bases and J by 8 bases. The CDR3: CASSNLRGQTEAFF. The DNA of the CDR3 is TGCGCCAGCAGCAATCTGCGGGGACAGACCGAAGCTTTCTTT.

The chain couples TRBV25-1 to TRBJ2-1; 12 bases map to TRBD1. The CDR3 loop spans 16 amino acids. The junction had 9 bases not matched to a gene; V was cut back by 1 base and J by 11 bases. Per germline, CDR1 MGHDK and CDR2 SYGVNS. CDR3 region: CASSESGDRGREKQFF. DNA for the CDR3: TGTGCCAGCAGTGAATCTGGGGACAGGGGGCGGGAGAAGCAGTTCTTC.

The gene calls are TRBV10-3 and TRBJ1-2; 10 bases are shared with TRBD1. J lost 1 base, V lost 5 bases, and 7 bases had no gene match. Germline V gene lookup returns CDR1 ENHRY and CDR2 SYGVKD. This CDR3 has 16 residues. This CDR3 is CAISTGTGAINYGYTF. In DNA, the CDR3 is TGTGCCATCAGTACCGGGACAGGGGCGATTAACTATGGCTACACCTTC.

J is TRBJ1-2 and V is TRBV4-1; D may be TRBD1 (5 bases). The CDR3 contains 15 residues. Germline V lookup: CDR1 MGHRA, CDR2 YSYEKL. V lost 4 bases, J lost 3 bases, and 15 bases lay in between. CDR3 loop: CASSPYMGQDYGYTF. The CDR3 region has the DNA TGCGCCAGCAGCCCCTACATGGGGCAGGACTATGGCTACACCTTC.

This clone was recorded once. This sequence joins TRBV21-1 and TRBJ2-7; the table's D call of TRBD1 was not tested on the DNA. TRBV21-1 is noted as a pseudogene. The CDR3 length is 17 residues. This CDR3 is CASSKAARQGFRYEQYV. In nucleotides, the CDR3 is TGTGCCAGCAGCAAAGCAGCTAGACAGGGCTTCCGCTACGAGCAGTACGTC.